This TCR beta chain was documented in a study of T cell repertoires in cytomegalovirus infection. Study at large: Indications of both CMV infection and matching HLA type were provided by public TCR beta signatures.

Study-wide points: Cumulative public TCR beta family frequency identified CMV carriers with the relevant HLA.

The CDR3 extends over 16 amino acids. Germline V lookup: CDR1 MNHNY, CDR2 SVGAGI (reference sequence). V lost 2 bases, J lost 5 bases, and 7 bases stayed unmatched. TCRdb called the reads again in MiXCR, with one record for every CDR3 protein. The sample lists 900,000 to 950,000 distinct CDR3 sequences; around a third were seen once. A word on this clonotype: What it binds is unknown.

The rearrangement links TRBV6-6 to TRBJ2-3, with 10 bases lining up with TRBD1. The sequencing used cultured CD8+ T cells from PBMCs, collected from culture after CMV antigen stimulation. This clonotype originated in a human donor in good health (CMV status not recorded). Some clones in this sample may be carry-over from other donors' samples. The CDR3 sequence: CASSYRRDRGGDTQYF. In DNA, the CDR3 is TGTGCCAGCAGTTACCGCCGGGACAGGGGAGGAGATACGCAGTATTTT.